Listed below are T cell receptor beta chains from one sample, sequenced in a study of T cells in Graves' hyperthyroidism and ophthalmopathy. TCRdb fed the multiplex PCR reads into MiXCR, producing one record per CDR3 protein. The sample shows around 400,000 distinct CDR3 sequences, 15% to 18% of them seen only once. The sequencing sample was made of blood. The source of these receptors is a woman under 30 with Graves' hyperthyroidism that later progressed to Graves' ophthalmopathy. Each CDR3 is given with its conserved first and last residue. The D gene is left open where the match is weak. Rows give clone size only sometimes, using once, few, many, or a class for an expanded clone.

TRBJ2-1 | TRBD2 | many | TRBV12-3/TRBV12-4 | TGTGCCAGCAGTCTGGGGGGTGGGACTAGCGCGCGCAATGAGCAGTTCTTC | CASSLGGGTSARNEQFF
TRBJ1-6 | . | . | TRBV28 | TGTGCCAGTCACCGCGCCCCTTCACCCCTCCACTTT | CASHRAPSPLHF
TRBJ2-3 | . | . | TRBV20-1 | TGCAGTGCTAGAGGGGGGGAGACAGATACGCAGTATTTT | CSARGGETDTQYF
TRBJ1-4 | . | . | TRBV7-9 | TGTGCCAGCAGCTTAGCGTCAACGGGTGAAAAACTGTTTTTT | CASSLASTGEKLFF
TRBJ2-3 | . | many | TRBV12-5 | TGTGCTAGTGGTTTGGATGGCTTCACAGATACGCAGTATTTT | CASGLDGFTDTQYF
TRBJ2-2 | . | many | TRBV11-2 | TGTGCCAGCAGCTTACCCCCTGGGGCAGGGAGGAACACCGGGGAGCTGTTTTTT | CASSLPPGAGRNTGELFF
TRBJ2-7 | . | . | TRBV11-2 | TGTGCCAGCAGCTTAGATAGAGGACAGATGCGCGAGCAGTACTTC | CASSLDRGQMREQYF
TRBJ2-7 | TRBD1 | many | TRBV18 | TGTGCCAGCTCACCACCTGGGACAGGGCTCTCCTACGAGCAGTACTTC | CASSPPGTGLSYEQYF
TRBJ2-7 | . | many | TRBV6-2/TRBV6-3 | TGTGCCAGCAGTCGCTCCTCCGAGCAGTACTTC | CASSRSSEQYF
TRBJ2-7 | . | many | TRBV7-2 | TGTGCCAGCAGCTTAGCACGGGGCCCCTACTACGAGCAGTACTTC | CASSLARGPYYEQYF
TRBJ1-2 | TRBD1 | . | TRBV12-3/TRBV12-4 | TGTGCCAGCAGTTTAGAATTAGCCGGGACAGGGTACGGCTACACCTTC | CASSLELAGTGYGYTF
TRBJ2-7 | . | few | TRBV19 | TGTGCCAGTAGAGGTCCAGACTCCTACGAGCAGTACTTC | CASRGPDSYEQYF
TRBJ2-7 | TRBD1 | many | TRBV28 | TGTGCCAGCAGTCAAAGGACAGGGCGTGACGAGCAGTACTTC | CASSQRTGRDEQYF
TRBJ2-1 | . | many | TRBV29-1 | TGCAGCGTTTCTTCATCGGGATTCGGCAATGAGCAGTTCTTC | CSVSSSGFGNEQFF
TRBJ2-3 | . | many | TRBV29-1 | TGCAGCGTTCAGGCTAACGGGTTGTCAGATACGCAGTATTTT | CSVQANGLSDTQYF
TRBJ2-1 | . | few | TRBV12-3/TRBV12-4 | TGTGCCAGCACCATGGGAGCGGCCTTCTCCTACAATGAGCAGTTCTTC | CASTMGAAFSYNEQFF
TRBJ2-5 | . | many | TRBV11-2 | TGTGCCAGCAGCCGTCAGCGGACGGGAGAGACCCAGTACTTC | CASSRQRTGETQYF
TRBJ2-3 | . | . | TRBV12-3/TRBV12-4 | TGTGCCAGCATTCTTCAGGGCACAGATACGCAGTATTTT | CASILQGTDTQYF
TRBJ2-7 | . | many | TRBV5-1 | TGCGCCAGCAGCGTTGGCGGACCGCGCTCCTACGAGCAGTACTTC | CASSVGGPRSYEQYF
TRBJ2-3 | . | many | TRBV11-2 | TGTGCCAGCAGCTTTGGAGGGGATACGCAGTATTTT | CASSFGGDTQYF
TRBJ2-1 | . | . | TRBV27 | TGTGCCAGCAGTTTAAGCCACCCGGTATACAATGAGCAGTTCTTC | CASSLSHPVYNEQFF
TRBJ2-4 | . | few | TRBV6-6 | TGTGCCAGCAGTTACTCGGCAGGGGTAGCCAAAAACATTCAGTACTTC | CASSYSAGVAKNIQYF
TRBJ2-1 | TRBD1 | many | TRBV5-4 | TGTGCCAGCAGCCACAGGGGTAGCGATGAGCAGTTCTTC | CASSHRGSDEQFF
TRBJ1-5 | . | . | TRBV27 | TGTGCCAGCAGTTTATCAGAGAGGGTACAGCCCCAGCATTTT | CASSLSERVQPQHF
TRBJ2-3 | . | many | TRBV12-3/TRBV12-4 | TGTGCCAGCAGTTTCCAGGGAGTGGGCACAGATACGCAGTATTTT | CASSFQGVGTDTQYF
TRBJ1-2 | TRBD1 | . | TRBV7-9 | TGTGCCAGCAGGCAAAAAGACAGGGGGAATAGTAACTATGGCTACACCTTC | CASRQKDRGNSNYGYTF
TRBJ2-6 | TRBD1 | many | TRBV28 | TGTGCCAGCAGTGGCGTCCTGAGGGACAGATACTCTGGGGCCAACGTCCTGACTTTC | CASSGVLRDRYSGANVLTF
TRBJ2-3 | . | many | TRBV11-2 | TGTGCCAGCAGCTTATACGGGAGCCCAGATACGCAGTATTTT | CASSLYGSPDTQYF
TRBJ2-1 | TRBD2 | many | TRBV20-1 | TGCAGTGCTAGGTCGAGCGGGAGGGAATACAATGAGCAGTTCTTC | CSARSSGREYNEQFF
TRBJ2-2 | . | many | TRBV5-1 | TGCGCCAGCAGCTTGACGGGTGGCGGGGAGCTGTTTTTT | CASSLTGGGELFF
TRBJ1-2 | TRBD1 | many | TRBV7-9 | TGTGCCAGCAGGAACGGGACAGATGCCGAGGAATGGAAAACATATGGCTACACCTTC | CASRNGTDAEEWKTYGYTF
TRBJ2-2 | . | many | TRBV28 | TGTGCCAGCACCTTTGGGGGAGCGACCACCGGGGAGCTGTTTTTT | CASTFGGATTGELFF
TRBJ1-1 | . | many | TRBV10-3 | TGTGCCATCAGTGTTCGGGCGCATGACACTGAAGCTTTCTTT | CAISVRAHDTEAFF
TRBJ2-1 | . | few | TRBV29-1 | TGCAGCGTTAACAATGAGCAGTTCTTC | CSVNNEQFF
TRBJ2-1 | . | many | TRBV28 | TGTGCCAGCAGTTCCGGGGCTTACAATGAGCAGTTCTTC | CASSSGAYNEQFF
TRBJ2-1 | TRBD2 | few | TRBV4-1 | TGCGCCAGCAGCCTAAGACAGACTAGCCCGTCCTACAATGAGCAGTTCTTC | CASSLRQTSPSYNEQFF
TRBJ2-7 | TRBD1 | few | TRBV4-1 | TGCGCCAGCAGCCAAGGGGACAGGAGGAGCTCCTACGAGCAGTACTTC | CASSQGDRRSSYEQYF
TRBJ2-7 | . | few | TRBV6-5 | TGTGCCAGCAGTTACTCGATTTTTGCGGAGGTCTACGAGCAGTACTTC | CASSYSIFAEVYEQYF
TRBJ2-1 | TRBD2 | few | TRBV14 | TGTGCCAGCAGCCCTCAAGAGGTTTCGCTAGCGGGAGTTGGCGATGAGCAGTTCTTC | CASSPQEVSLAGVGDEQFF
TRBJ2-6 | . | . | TRBV5-5 | TGCGCCTCCCGGCGGGGCCTCCCTGGGGCCAACGTCCTGACTTTC | CASRRGLPGANVLTF
TRBJ1-1 | . | many | TRBV28 | TGTGCCAGCAGTCCCGGGGACCGCGGGAACACTGAAGCTTTCTTT | CASSPGDRGNTEAFF
TRBJ2-3 | . | few | TRBV7-2 | TGTGCCAGCAGCTCACTTTCCACAGATACGCAGTATTTT | CASSSLSTDTQYF
TRBJ1-1 | . | many | TRBV18 | TGTGCCAGCTCAGCACAGGGAATGAACACTGAAGCTTTCTTT | CASSAQGMNTEAFF
TRBJ1-5 | . | many | TRBV2 | TGTGCCAGCACCCAGACAGGTGCCGGGAGTCAGCCCCAGCATTTT | CASTQTGAGSQPQHF
TRBJ1-4 | TRBD1 | . | TRBV29-1 | TGCAGCGTTGAAGTTTCGGAGACAGGGGTTGAAAAACTGTTTTTT | CSVEVSETGVEKLFF